This TCR beta chain came from a study of graft-versus-host responses after intestinal transplantation (dated by TCRdb to the early 2020s). Notes on the research overall: Recipients received multivisceral, liver-intestinal, or isolated intestinal transplants. All recipients received anti-thymocyte globulin induction followed by maintenance tacrolimus and steroids for 3 to 4 years. Alloreactive clones were identified by sequencing pre-transplant mixed lymphocyte reaction products and comparing them with unstimulated pre-transplant donor and recipient T cells. Bulk TCR-beta CDR3 sequencing was used to track graft-versus-host and host-versus-graft alloreactive T cell clones in the graft, circulation and bone marrow after intestinal transplantation. Instead of going to the commercial service, samples from three later patients were sequenced in-house on an Illumina MiSeq and processed with MiXCR. A peak of at least 4% donor T cells among recipient peripheral blood mononuclear cells was the definition used for donor T cell macrochimerism. The cohort enrolled under 30 intestinal transplant recipients, one of whom was a retransplant, and a few patients without pretransplant specimens were excluded.

Beyond this particular receptor, the publication reports: Patients with donor T cell macrochimerism had high GvH to HvG T cell clonal ratios in their allografts. The conclusions were limited by the relatively low number and heterogeneity of the intestinal transplant patients. Early after transplant, declines in HvG clones were associated with peak levels of circulating GvH clones. GvH clones were found in recipient bone marrow, and some of the GvH clones appeared earlier in ileal mucosa or blood, which is consistent with an intestinal mucosal origin.

The V and J ends are trimmed by 6 bases and 2 bases, leaving 11 bases between them. CDR1 and CDR2 were assigned from the germline V gene (reference sequence) as LNHDA and SQIVND. Taken from cysteine to phenylalanine, the CDR3 has 14 residues. Just the 42-base CDR3 DNA is kept, in frame starting at base 1. The library was made by the immunoSEQ multiplex PCR assay. For most patients, high-throughput TCR-beta CDR3 sequencing of genomic DNA was performed by Adaptive Biotechnologies. As for the authors' bioinformatics: Adaptive's ImmunoSEQ software supplied the TCR sequencing data for 15 to 20 patients, while MiXCR and VDJtools were used to process three other patients. CDR3 nucleotide sequences shared by donor and recipient were removed because the origin of these sequences could not be assigned. To be classed as alloreactive, a clone needed at least 2-fold expansion over unstimulated cells and a minimum CFSE-low frequency of 0.002% (template counts) or 0.001% (read counts). Clones were considered mappable if detected in sequenced pre-transplant spleen, lymph node, or MLR CFSE-low populations of the donor or recipient. The cumulative frequency of alloreactive clones was calculated as a percentage of all sequences, weighted by copy number. In TCRdb, the immuneACCESS table is reduced to in-frame sequences with V and J assigned. These tables do not hold every clone; where another copy was compared, an unresolved V gene accounts for under half, and the others remain unexplained. Clone size and V and J calls were adopted from that table, with D and trimming inferred from the DNA. This sample lists more than 10,000 clones; about 80% were detected once. The leading ten clones occupy around 35% of the sample.

Blood samples were collected up to 4 times in the first month after transplant and then at least monthly when available. As to this clone: The antigen it recognizes is unknown. Base qualities are not recorded, but no much larger clone differs from it by a single base.

Recombination joined TRBV19 with TRBJ2-1; TRBD1 is a weak D gene call, 6 bases matching. Sample: PBMCs, taken roughly 490 days after intestinal transplant. This TCR was recovered from a human patient who received an intestinal transplant, so some T cells may come from the graft donor. The CDR3 has the sequence CASSLDRAYNEQFF. The DNA is as follows: TGTGCCAGTAGCCTGGACAGAGCCTACAATGAGCAGTTCTTC. Extended through the reference TRBV19 and TRBJ2-1 proteins, this CDR3 yields the full variable domain: DGGITQSPKYLFRKEGQNVTLSCEQNLNHDAMYWYRQDPGQGLRLIYYSQIVNDFQKGDIAEGYSVSREKKESFPLTVTSAQKNPTAFYLCASSLDRAYNEQFFGPGTRLTVL.